Listed here is a single TCR beta chain. Clones were sequenced by immunoSEQ multiplex PCR, and TCRdb holds only the in-frame ones, with some missing. The repertoire holds about 130,000 clones, with under 95% as singletons. These data belong to a study of T cell responses to AZD1222 COVID-19 vaccine. The CDR3 has 15 residues. CDR1 MNHNS and CDR2 SASEGT come from the germline V gene. The V gene lost 0 bases and the J gene lost 7 bases, with 15 bases spanning the gap. This sequence was found in an adult in good health. Specimen: peripheral blood, collected on day 0 of AZD1222 vaccination. The chain employs TRBV6-1 and TRBJ1-2, with D uncertain. The CDR3 loop reads CASSEAARTKTGYTF. The DNA of the CDR3 is TGTGCCAGCAGTGAAGCTGCCAGGACGAAGACTGGCTACACCTTC.